The sequence of this T cell receptor (beta chain) was determined in a study of T cells in Graves' hyperthyroidism and ophthalmopathy. Stable Graves' hyperthyroidism denoted no ophthalmopathy progression over 18 months. Hyperthyroidism, newly diagnosed and lasting under 2 months, affected patients aged 18 to 65. Researchers took RNA transcripts and amplified the TCR beta CDR3 regions from them. The TCR CDR3 first-round RT-PCR relied on the HTBI primer set. TCRdb re-called the multiplex PCR reads through MiXCR, storing one row per CDR3 protein. The sample consists of about 740,000 distinct CDR3 sequences, around 15% of them appearing once. The CDR3 runs 14 residues. The ends were cut back, 2 bases at V and 8 bases at J, with 12 bases in the middle.

This receptor was taken from a woman under 30 with Graves' hyperthyroidism. Sequenced material: blood. The chain is built from TRBV12-3 or TRBV12-4 and TRBJ1-4; D remains ambiguous. CDR3 region: CASSLTEGAEKLFF. The DNA of the CDR3 is TGTGCCAGCAGTTTAACAGAGGGCGCGGAAAAACTGTTTTTT.